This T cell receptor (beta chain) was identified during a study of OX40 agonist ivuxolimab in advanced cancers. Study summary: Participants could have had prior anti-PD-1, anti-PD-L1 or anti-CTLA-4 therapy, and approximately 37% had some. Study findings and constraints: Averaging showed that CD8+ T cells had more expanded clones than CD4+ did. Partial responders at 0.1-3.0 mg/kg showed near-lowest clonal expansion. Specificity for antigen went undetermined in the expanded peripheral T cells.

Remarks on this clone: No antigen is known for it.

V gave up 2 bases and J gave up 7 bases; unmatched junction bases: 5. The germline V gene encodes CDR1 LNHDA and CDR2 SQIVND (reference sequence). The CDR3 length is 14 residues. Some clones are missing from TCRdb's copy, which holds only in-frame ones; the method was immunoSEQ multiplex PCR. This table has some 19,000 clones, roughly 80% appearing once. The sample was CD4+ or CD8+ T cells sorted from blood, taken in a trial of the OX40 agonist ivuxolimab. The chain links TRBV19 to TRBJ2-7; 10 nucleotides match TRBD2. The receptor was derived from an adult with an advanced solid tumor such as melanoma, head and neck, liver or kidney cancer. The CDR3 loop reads CASSISLAGREQYF. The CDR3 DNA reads TGTGCCAGTAGTATATCACTAGCGGGAAGAGAGCAGTACTTC.